Listed below are T cell receptor beta chains from one sample, sequenced in a study of CD4+ T cells in melanoma. Method: immunoSEQ multiplex PCR; TCRdb's copy keeps in-frame clones and lacks some. The table lists about 14,000 clones, over 60% of them singletons. Sequencing input: cells from a culture (not recorded whether cultured in vitro). The source is a human donor with melanoma. CDR3s include the opening cysteine and the closing phenylalanine or tryptophan. Not every row has a clone size; where given, it reads once, few, many or a size class.

CASSPGTLKAGQFF | TRBV5-1 | .
CASSSTGGAREQFF | TRBV4-2 | .
CASSLDGAYNQPQHF | TRBV7-4 | .
CASSEEGRGRRSPLHF | TRBV25-1 | .
CASSFVGGSYEQYF | TRBV5-6 | .
CASSPQRTEAFF | TRBV7-2 | few
CASSLGGTRGNIQYF | TRBV13 | .
CASSRGNSGNTIYF | TRBV6-5 | few
CASSLTGQGWGSPLHF | TRBV5-4 | .
CAWAQRGNQPQHF | TRBV30 | once
CASSYPTGGIPEAFF | TRBV6-6 | .
CASSDSLNTEAFF | TRBV5-1 | .
CASSSSLSNYGYTF | TRBV27 | .
CASSHVDRGWDTEAFF | TRBV11-2 | .
CSVIGTSGFGSEQYF | TRBV29-1 | .
CASSRALQETQYF | TRBV6-4 | .
CASSLAEGVVDTGELFF | TRBV11-2 | once
CASSSSDRLGGYTF | TRBV7-9 | .
CASTEANYGYTF | TRBV27 | .
CASRTAGQRGEQYF | TRBV5-1 | .
CASSQVQGREQFF | TRBV5-4 | .
CASSLLQGDIGELFF | TRBV11-2 | .
CASGTAYNEQFF | TRBV6-1 | .
CASSLAQGNYEQYF | TRBV7-7 | .
CATVSKGQETQYF | TRBV15 | .
CARKGSGGADTQYF | TRBV10-1 | .
CASKRGGEETQYF | TRBV5-4 | .
CASRIGQGAYEQYF | TRBV6-5 | .
CASRTDETEAFF | TRBV5-4 | .
CASNLDGGYQETQYF | TRBV4-2 | few
CASSLGPFGGSGANVLTF | TRBV11-1 | .
CSVAPQGEVHEQYF | TRBV29-1 | .
CASSSGSGGSPDTQYF | TRBV5-1 | .
CASSLVSGGTTYEQYF | TRBV5-1 | once
CASSLVGSGELFF | TRBV11-3 | few
CASTSWRARNQPQHF | TRBV19 | .
CASSPDRGGSTDTQYF | TRBV7-9 | few
CASSLGQGLFGQPQHF | TRBV5-8 | .
CASSLGFEIYGYTF | TRBV5-1 | .
CASRRQGLDTEAFF | TRBV6-1 | .
CASSQGRLAGNTGELFF | TRBV14 | .
CAGSLLENTEAFF | TRBV6-6 | few
CASSLSGGTEAFF | TRBV7-9 | .
CASSVVDQETQYF | TRBV5-4 | .
CASTRGQGAGELFF | TRBV19 | .
CASSTGTALYGYTF | TRBV6-5 | once
CASSTIRGVTTYEQYF | TRBV4-1 | .
CASSYDRAKNIQYF | TRBV5-6 | .
CASSSGRLTMELFF | TRBV18 | .
CASSEMAGGGDEQFF | TRBV2 | .
CASSQSLRYRNTEAFF | TRBV23-1 | .